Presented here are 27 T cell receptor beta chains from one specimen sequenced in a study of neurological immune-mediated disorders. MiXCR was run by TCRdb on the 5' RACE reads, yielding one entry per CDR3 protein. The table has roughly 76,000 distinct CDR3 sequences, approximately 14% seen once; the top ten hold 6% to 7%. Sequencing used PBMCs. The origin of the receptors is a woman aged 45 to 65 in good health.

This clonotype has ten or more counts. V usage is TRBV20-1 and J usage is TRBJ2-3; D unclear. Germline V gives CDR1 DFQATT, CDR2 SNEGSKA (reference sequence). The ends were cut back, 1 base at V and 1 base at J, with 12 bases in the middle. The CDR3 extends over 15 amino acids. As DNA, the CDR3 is TGCAGTGCTAGAGTCCCCGCTGGGGGCACAGATACGCAGTATTTT. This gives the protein CSARVPAGGTDTQYF.

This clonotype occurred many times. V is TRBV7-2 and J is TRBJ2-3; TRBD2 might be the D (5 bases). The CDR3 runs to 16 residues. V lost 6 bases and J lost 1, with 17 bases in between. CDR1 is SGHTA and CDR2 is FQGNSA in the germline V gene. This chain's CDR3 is CASRHASSPGTDTQYF. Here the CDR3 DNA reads TGTGCCAGCAGACATGCTAGCAGTCCGGGCACAGATACGCAGTATTTT.

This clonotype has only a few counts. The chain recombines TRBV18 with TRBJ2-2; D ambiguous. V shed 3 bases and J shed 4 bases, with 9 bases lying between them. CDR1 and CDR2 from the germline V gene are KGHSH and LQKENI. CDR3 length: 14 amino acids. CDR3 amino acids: CASSPNTVTGELFF. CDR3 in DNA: TGTGCCAGCTCACCTAACACGGTCACCGGGGAGCTGTTTTTT.

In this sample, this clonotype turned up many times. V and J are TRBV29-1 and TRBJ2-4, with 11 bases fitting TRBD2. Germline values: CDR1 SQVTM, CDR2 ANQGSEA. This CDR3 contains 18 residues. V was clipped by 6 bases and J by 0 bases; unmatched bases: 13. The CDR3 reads CSVVLAGGIWKAKNIQYF. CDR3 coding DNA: TGCAGCGTCGTTTTAGCGGGAGGGATCTGGAAAGCCAAAAACATTCAGTACTTC.

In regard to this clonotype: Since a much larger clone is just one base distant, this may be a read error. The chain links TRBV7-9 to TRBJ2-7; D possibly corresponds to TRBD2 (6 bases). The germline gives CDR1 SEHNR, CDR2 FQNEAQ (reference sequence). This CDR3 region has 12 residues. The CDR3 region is CATVSGFYGQYF. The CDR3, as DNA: TGTGCCACTGTTAGCGGCTTCTACGGGCAGTACTTC.

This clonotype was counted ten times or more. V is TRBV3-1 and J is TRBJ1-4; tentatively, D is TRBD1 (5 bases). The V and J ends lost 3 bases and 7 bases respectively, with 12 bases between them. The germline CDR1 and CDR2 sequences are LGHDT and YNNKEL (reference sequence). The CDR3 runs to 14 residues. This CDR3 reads CASSHSGRGEKLFF. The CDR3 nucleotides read TGTGCCAGCAGCCACTCGGGACGGGGTGAAAAACTGTTTTTT.

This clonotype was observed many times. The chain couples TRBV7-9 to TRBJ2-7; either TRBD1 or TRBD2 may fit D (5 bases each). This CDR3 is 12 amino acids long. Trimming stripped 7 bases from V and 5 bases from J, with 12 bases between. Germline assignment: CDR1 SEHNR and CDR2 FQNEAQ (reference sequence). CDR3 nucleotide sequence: TGTGCCAGCACCCGAGGGGAGAACGAGCAGTACTTC. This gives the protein CASTRGENEQYF. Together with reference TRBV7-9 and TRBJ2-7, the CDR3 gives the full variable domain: DTGVSQNPRHKITKRGQNVTFRCDPISEHNRLYWYRQTLGQGPEFLTYFQNEAQLEKSRLLSDRFSAERPKGSFSTLEIQRTEQGDSAMYLCASTRGENEQYFGPGTRLTVT.

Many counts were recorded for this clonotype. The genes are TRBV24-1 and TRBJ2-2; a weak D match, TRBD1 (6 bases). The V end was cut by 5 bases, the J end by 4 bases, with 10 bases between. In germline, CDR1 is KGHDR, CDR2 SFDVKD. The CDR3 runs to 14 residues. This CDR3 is CATSAQGLTGELFF. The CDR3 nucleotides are TGTGCCACCAGTGCACAGGGTCTCACCGGGGAGCTGTTTTTT.

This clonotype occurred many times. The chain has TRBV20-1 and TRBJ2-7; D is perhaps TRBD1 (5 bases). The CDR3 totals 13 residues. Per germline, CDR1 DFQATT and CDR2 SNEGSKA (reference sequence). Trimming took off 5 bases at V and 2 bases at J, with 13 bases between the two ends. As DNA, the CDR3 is TGCAGTGCTCCCTCATCAGGGACCTACGAGCAGTACTTC. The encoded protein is CSAPSSGTYEQYF.

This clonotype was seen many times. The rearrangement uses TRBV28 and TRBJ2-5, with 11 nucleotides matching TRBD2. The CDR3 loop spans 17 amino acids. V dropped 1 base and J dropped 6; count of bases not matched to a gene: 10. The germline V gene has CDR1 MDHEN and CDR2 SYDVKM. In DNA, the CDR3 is TGTGCCAGCAGTTTATCGCTAGCGGGGGGTGGAGAAAAGACCCAGTACTTC. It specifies CASSLSLAGGGEKTQYF. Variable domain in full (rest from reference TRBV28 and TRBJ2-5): DVKVTQSSRYLVKRTGEKVFLECVQDMDHENMFWYRQDPGLGLRLIYFSYDVKMKEKGDIPEGYSVSREKKERFSLILESASTNQTSMYLCASSLSLAGGGEKTQYFGPGTRLLVL.

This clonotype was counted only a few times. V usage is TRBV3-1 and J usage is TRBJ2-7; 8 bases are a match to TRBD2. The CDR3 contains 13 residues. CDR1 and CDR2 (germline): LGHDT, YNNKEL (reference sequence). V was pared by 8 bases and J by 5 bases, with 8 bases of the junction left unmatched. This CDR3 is CASREGTSDEQYF. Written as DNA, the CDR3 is TGTGCCAGCCGCGAAGGGACTAGTGACGAGCAGTACTTC.

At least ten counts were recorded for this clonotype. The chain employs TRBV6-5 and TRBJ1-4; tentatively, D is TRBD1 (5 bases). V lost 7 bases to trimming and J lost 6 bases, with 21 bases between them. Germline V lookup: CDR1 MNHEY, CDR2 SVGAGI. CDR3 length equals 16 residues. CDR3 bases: TGTGCCAGCAATAAGAACGGGGCAGGGACGGATGAAAAACTGTTTTTT. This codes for CASNKNGAGTDEKLFF.

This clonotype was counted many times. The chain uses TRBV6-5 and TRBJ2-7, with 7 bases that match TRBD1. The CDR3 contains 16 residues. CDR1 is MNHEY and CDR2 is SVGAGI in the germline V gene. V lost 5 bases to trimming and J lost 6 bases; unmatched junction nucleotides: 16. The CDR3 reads CASSPTGQPLVSEQYF. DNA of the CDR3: TGTGCCAGCAGTCCTACGGGACAGCCCCTCGTTAGCGAGCAGTACTTC.

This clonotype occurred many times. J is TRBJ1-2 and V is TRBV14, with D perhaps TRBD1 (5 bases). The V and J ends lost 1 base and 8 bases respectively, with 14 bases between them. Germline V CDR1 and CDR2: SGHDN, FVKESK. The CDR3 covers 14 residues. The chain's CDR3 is CASSQGQGYGGYTF. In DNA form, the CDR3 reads TGTGCCAGCAGCCAAGGCCAGGGCTATGGCGGCTACACCTTC.

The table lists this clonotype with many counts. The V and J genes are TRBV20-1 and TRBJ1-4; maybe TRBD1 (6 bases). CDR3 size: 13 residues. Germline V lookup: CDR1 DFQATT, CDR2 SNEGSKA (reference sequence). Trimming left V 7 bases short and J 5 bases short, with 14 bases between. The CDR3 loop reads CSVRGQSNEKLFF. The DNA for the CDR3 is TGCAGTGTCAGAGGACAGTCGAATGAAAAACTGTTTTTT.

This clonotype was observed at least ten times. The CDR3 coding sequence is TGTGCCACCAGCAGAGATATCTTGGCTGGGGCCAACGTCCTGACTTTC. Translation gives CATSRDILAGANVLTF. The chain uses TRBV15 and TRBJ2-6; D is undetermined. CDR3 length equals 16 residues. Germline V gene data show CDR1 as LNHNV and CDR2 as YYDKDF (reference sequence). The V gene lost 0 bases and the J gene lost 2 bases, with 8 bases spanning the gap. The variable domain in full, with the rest retrieved from reference TRBV15 and TRBJ2-6, is DAMVIQNPRYQVTQFGKPVTLSCSQTLNHNVMYWYQQKSSQAPKLLFHYYDKDFNNEADTPDNFQSRRPNTSFCFLDIRSPGLGDTAMYLCATSRDILAGANVLTFGAGSRLTVL.

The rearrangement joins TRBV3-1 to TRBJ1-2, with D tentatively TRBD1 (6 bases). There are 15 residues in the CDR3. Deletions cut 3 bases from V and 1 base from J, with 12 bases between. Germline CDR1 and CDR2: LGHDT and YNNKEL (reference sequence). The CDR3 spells CASSHEKDSNYGYTF. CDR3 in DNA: TGTGCCAGCAGCCACGAAAAGGACAGTAACTATGGCTACACCTTC.

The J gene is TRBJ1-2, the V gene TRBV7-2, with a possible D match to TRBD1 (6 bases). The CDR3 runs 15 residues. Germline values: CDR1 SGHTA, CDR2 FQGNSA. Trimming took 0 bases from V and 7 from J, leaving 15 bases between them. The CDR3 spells CASSLAGAGAIGYTF. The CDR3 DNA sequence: TGTGCCAGCAGCTTAGCGGGGGCAGGGGCTATTGGCTACACCTTC.

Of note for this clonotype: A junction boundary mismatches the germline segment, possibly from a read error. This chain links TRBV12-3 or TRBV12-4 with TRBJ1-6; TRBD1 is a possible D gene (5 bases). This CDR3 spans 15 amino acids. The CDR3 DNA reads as TGTGCCAGCAGTCCTACCAGGGTAGGATATACACCCCTCAACTTT. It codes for CASSPTRVGYTPLNF.

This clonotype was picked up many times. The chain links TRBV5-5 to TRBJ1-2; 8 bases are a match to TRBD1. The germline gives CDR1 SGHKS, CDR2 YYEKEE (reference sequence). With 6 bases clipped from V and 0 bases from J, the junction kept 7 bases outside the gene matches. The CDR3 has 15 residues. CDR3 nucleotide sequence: TGTGCCAGCACCGCCGGGACAGGCTCTAACTATGGCTACACCTTC. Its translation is CASTAGTGSNYGYTF.

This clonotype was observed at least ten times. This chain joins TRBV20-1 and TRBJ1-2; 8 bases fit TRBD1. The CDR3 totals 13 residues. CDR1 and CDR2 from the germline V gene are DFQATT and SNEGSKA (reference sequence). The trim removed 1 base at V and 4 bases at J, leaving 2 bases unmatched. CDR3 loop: CSARAGGRYGYTF. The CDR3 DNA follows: TGCAGTGCTAGAGCAGGGGGCCGCTATGGCTACACCTTC.

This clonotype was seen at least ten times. The CDR3 bases are TGCAGTGCTAGTCTTTTGGGGGGAGGCACTGAAGCTTTCTTT. It translates to CSASLLGGGTEAFF. The rearrangement links TRBV20-1 to TRBJ1-1, with D maybe TRBD1 (5 bases). The CDR3 is made up of 14 amino acids. The ends were cut back, 3 bases at V and 4 bases at J, with 15 bases in the middle. The V gene's germline CDR1 is DFQATT and CDR2 SNEGSKA (reference sequence).

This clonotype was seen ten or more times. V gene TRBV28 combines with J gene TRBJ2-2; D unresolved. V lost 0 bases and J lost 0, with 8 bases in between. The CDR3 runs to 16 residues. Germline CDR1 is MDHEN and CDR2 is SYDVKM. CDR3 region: CASSLWGRANTGELFF. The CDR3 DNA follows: TGTGCCAGCAGTTTATGGGGCAGAGCGAACACCGGGGAGCTGTTTTTT.

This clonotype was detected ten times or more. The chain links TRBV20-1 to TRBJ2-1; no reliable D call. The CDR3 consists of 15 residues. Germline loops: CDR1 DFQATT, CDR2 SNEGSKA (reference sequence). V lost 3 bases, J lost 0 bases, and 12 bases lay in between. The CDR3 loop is CSASETSSSYNEQFF. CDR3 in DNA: TGCAGTGCTAGTGAGACTTCGAGCTCCTACAATGAGCAGTTCTTC.

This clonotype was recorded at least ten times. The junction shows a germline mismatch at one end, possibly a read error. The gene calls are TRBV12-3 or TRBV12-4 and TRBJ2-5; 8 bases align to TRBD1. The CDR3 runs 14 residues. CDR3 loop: CASRPAGGGETQCF. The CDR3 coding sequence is TGTGCCAGCAGACCAGCAGGGGGCGGGGAGACCCAGTGCTTC.

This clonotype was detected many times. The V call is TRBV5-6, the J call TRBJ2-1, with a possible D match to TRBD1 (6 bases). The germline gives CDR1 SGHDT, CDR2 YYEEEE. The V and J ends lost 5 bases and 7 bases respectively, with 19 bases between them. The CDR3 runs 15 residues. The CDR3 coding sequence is TGTGCCAGCAGTTCACAGGGTTTGCCTCCTAATGAGCAGTTCTTC. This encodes CASSSQGLPPNEQFF.

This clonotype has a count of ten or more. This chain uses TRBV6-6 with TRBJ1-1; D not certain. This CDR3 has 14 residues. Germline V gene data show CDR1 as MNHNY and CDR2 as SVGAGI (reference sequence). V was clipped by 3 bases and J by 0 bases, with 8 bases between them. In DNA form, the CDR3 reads TGTGCCAGCAGTTATACTCCGGTGAACACTGAAGCTTTCTTT. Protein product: CASSYTPVNTEAFF.